This passage covers 2 T cell receptor beta chains from one sample sequenced in a study of CD8 T cells in ankylosing spondylitis (dated by TCRdb to 2016 to 2017). Overall study results and their limits: Blood from ankylosing spondylitis patients appeared to be characterized by a TCR beta motif made up of about 8 highly homologous amino acid variants.

Library generation was performed with 5' RACE. Sequenced using an Illumina HiSeq 2500. The public reads were reprocessed in TCRdb via fastp at Q25 and MiXCR, keeping in-frame beta chains. Each CDR3 protein appears once, grouped with its most common genes and DNA. In this sample the table shows about 450,000 distinct CDR3 sequences, about 24% of which occur a single time. The ten top clones hold roughly 0.9% of the sample. No antigen is known for these receptors. Sequenced material: blood, either unsorted or a sorted T cell fraction (not recorded which). The receptor source for this set is a male donor with ankylosing spondylitis.

A few counts support this clonotype. The V and J genes are TRBV20-1 and TRBJ2-3, with D perhaps matching TRBD2 (6 bases). Germline lookup yields CDR1 DFQATT and CDR2 SNEGSKA (reference sequence). The CDR3 has 13 amino acids. Trimming removed 4 bases from V and 1 base from J, with 9 bases in between. The CDR3 loop is CSANSGGTDTQYF. CDR3 DNA sequence: TGCAGTGCTAATAGCGGAGGCACAGATACGCAGTATTTT.

The rearrangement joins TRBV5-1 to TRBJ2-1; 7 nucleotides align to TRBD1. V lost 2 bases, J lost 2 bases, and 10 bases stayed unmatched. This CDR3 spans 17 amino acids. The germline gives CDR1 SGHRS, CDR2 YFSETQ. The CDR3 sequence is CASSFGAGGDPYNEQFF. CDR3 nucleotide sequence: TGCGCCAGCAGCTTTGGGGCAGGGGGAGATCCCTACAATGAGCAGTTCTTC.